This TCR beta chain was sequenced during a study of cytomegalovirus exposure and HLA in healthy donors. On the study more broadly: Researchers previously reported finding 100 million or so unique TCR beta sequences from 150 million to 200 million T cells. Whole-study results and caveats: TCR association rates varied by HLA locus in a later analysis, with DRB1 highest and HLA-C lowest. From TCR beta sequences, most subjects' HLA-A and HLA-B alleles were reportedly predicted accurately. Relative to equally common others, HLA-associated TCR beta chains showed greater clonal expansion in a later analysis.

Comment on this clone: As yet, its antigen is unknown.

With 60 Vbeta and 13 Jbeta primers, the PCR was carried out. Here immunoSEQ multiplex PCR was the method, and the copy in TCRdb shows in-frame clones only, minus some. This table has 200,000 to 250,000 clones, around 80% appearing once. The CDR3 spans 15 residues. V gave up 1 base and J gave up 3 bases, with 9 bases separating them. The germline V gene encodes CDR1 SNHLY and CDR2 FYNNEI. The gene calls are TRBV2 and TRBJ1-4, with D uncertain. Sequenced sample: PBMCs. The source of this sequence is a man in his fifties or sixties in good health and CMV-seronegative. CDR3 sequence: CASSEVWGANEKLFF. The CDR3 DNA reads TGTGCCAGCAGTGAAGTATGGGGAGCTAATGAAAAACTGTTTTTT.